The text below deals with one T cell receptor (beta chain). Antigen specificity is unknown. The sample is drawn from a study of cytomegalovirus exposure and HLA in healthy donors. The study, taken as a whole, reports: Later, TCR association rates were found to vary by HLA locus, highest for DRB1 and lowest for HLA-C. In an earlier analysis, about 87% or about 30%: the productive usage of most TCR beta V segments. Indistinguishable V segments, including TRBV6-2 and TRBV6-3, were excluded.

Primers included in the PCR were 60 Vbeta and 13 Jbeta primers. Produced via immunoSEQ multiplex PCR; TCRdb's table is partial and in-frame only. The table records hundreds of thousands of clones, 82% of them present only once. Germline V gene data show CDR1 as SGDLS and CDR2 as YYNGEE. The CDR3 is made up of 19 amino acids. V dropped 3 bases and J dropped 0; count of bases not matched to a gene: 11. Sequenced sample: PBMCs. The receptor comes from a man aged 35 to 55 in good health and CMV-seropositive. The chain employs TRBV9 and TRBJ2-3; 12 positions match TRBD2. The CDR3 reads CASSASQTSGSPSTDTQYF. The CDR3 coding sequence is TGTGCCAGCAGCGCCAGCCAGACTAGCGGGAGCCCTAGCACAGATACGCAGTATTTT.